This T cell receptor beta chain was retrieved from a study of regulatory T cells in long-lasting Graves disease. In the study overall: Graves' cases, newly diagnosed, had used antithyroid drugs under 3 months.

Trimming cost V 6 bases and J 6 bases, with 14 bases left between them. The CDR3 contains 13 residues. CDR1 is MNHNS, CDR2 SASEGT, per germline. In this sample, this clonotype turned up many times. Libraries of TCR beta came from iRepertoire HTBI primers plus Arm-PCR of CDR3 regions. Each CDR3 protein gets one entry after TCRdb re-called the multiplex PCR reads with MiXCR. The data contain approximately 350,000 distinct CDR3 sequences, about 12% of them seen just once; the ten biggest clones take up about 19%. The time point here: newly diagnosed GD, antithyroid drugs for less than 3 months. Making the TCR library involved RNA that had been extracted from PBMCs. This same sample was also taken into another study, of T cells in Graves' hyperthyroidism and ophthalmopathy. That work adds: For Graves' hyperthyroidism to be stable, ophthalmopathy could not progress within 18 months.

Sequencing was performed on peripheral blood mononuclear cells (PBMCs), taken at new diagnosis, from a patient treated with antithyroid drugs. The V gene is TRBV6-1, the J gene TRBJ1-2, with a weak D call TRBD1 (5 bases). The receptor's source is a woman aged 18-29 years with Graves disease. For the CDR3, the DNA is TGTGCCAGCAGGACGGGACCCTTCGATGGCTACACCTTC. It translates to CASRTGPFDGYTF.